Here is one T cell receptor beta chain with its context. Its specificity is not known. This sample was included in a study of OX40 agonist ivuxolimab in advanced cancers. Study-level information: Intravenous ivuxolimab at 0.01 to 10 mg/kg was given to patients every 2 weeks. General study findings and limits: By week 6 at 0.1 to 3.0 mg/kg, blood CD4+ and CD8+ T cells had expanded clonally. Relative to CD4+ cells, CD8+ T cells on average had more expanded clones.

Sampling of blood occurred at baseline, cycle 4 day 1, and cycle 7 day 1. TCRdb's table, derived via immunoSEQ multiplex PCR, lists solely in-frame clones and lacks some. In the table there are several thousand clones, approximately 63% of which are singletons. In germline, CDR1 is LNHNV, CDR2 YYDKDF (reference sequence). The V gene lost 3 bases and the J gene lost 9 bases, with 15 bases spanning the gap. This CDR3 contains 14 residues. V usage is TRBV15 and J usage is TRBJ1-5; TRBD1 is a possible D gene (5 bases). The source of this sequence is an adult with an advanced solid tumor such as melanoma, head and neck, liver or kidney cancer. The material was CD4+ or CD8+ T cells sorted from blood, obtained in a trial of the OX40 agonist ivuxolimab. CDR3 loop: CATSRRGGVVPQHF. The CDR3 nucleotides are TGTGCCACCAGCAGGAGGGGTGGGGTAGTGCCCCAGCATTTT.